Below are 12 T cell receptor beta chains sequenced from a single sample in a study of cytomegalovirus exposure and HLA in healthy donors. The PCR used 60 Vbeta and 13 Jbeta primers. This table comes from immunoSEQ multiplex PCR, and its TCRdb copy is limited to in-frame clones, with some not included. The sample includes approximately 190,000 clones, 75% to 80% of them seen just once. The source material was PBMCs. These receptors all stem from a woman between 25 and 40 years old in good health and CMV-seropositive.

The chain employs TRBV27 and TRBJ1-3, with a tentative D call TRBD1 (5 bases). Trimming stripped 4 bases from V and 7 bases from J, with 17 bases between. CDR1 is MNHEY, CDR2 SMNVEV, per germline (reference sequence). The length of the CDR3 is 15 residues. The CDR3 DNA reads TGTGCCAGCAGTTCGACGGCGGGGGTAGGGAACACCATATATTTT. This codes for CASSSTAGVGNTIYF.

The rearrangement links TRBV19 to TRBJ1-1; possible D gene TRBD1, 5 bases. The CDR3 covers 14 residues. Trimming pared 6 bases from V and 3 bases from J, leaving 14 bases between. CDR1 is LNHDA, CDR2 SQIVND, per germline (reference sequence). The CDR3 DNA reads TGTGCCAGTAGGCCGGGGGGTCTATACACTGAAGCTTTCTTT. Its protein is CASRPGGLYTEAFF.

The chain recombines TRBV15 with TRBJ1-2; maybe TRBD1 (5 bases). Trimming took 0 bases from V and 3 from J, leaving 14 bases between them. The CDR3 runs to 16 residues. In germline, CDR1 is LNHNV, CDR2 YYDKDF (reference sequence). CDR3 residues: CATSRDVRTRDYGYTF. The DNA of the CDR3 is TGTGCCACCAGCAGAGATGTAAGGACAAGGGACTATGGCTACACCTTC.

V gene TRBV5-1 combines with J gene TRBJ1-2; tentative D call: TRBD1 (5 bases). V lost 3 bases, J lost 4 bases, and 13 bases lay in between. Germline V lookup: CDR1 SGHRS, CDR2 YFSETQ. The CDR3 runs 14 residues. The CDR3 region has the DNA TGCGCCAGCAGCTCGGGACTTCCGGGCTATGGCTACACCTTC. It codes for CASSSGLPGYGYTF.

The DNA for the CDR3 is TGTGCCAGCAGCTTAGTCGCGGGGGGGAGAAACACCATATATTTT. Its protein product is CASSLVAGGRNTIYF. The chain combines TRBV7-8 with TRBJ1-3; possibly TRBD1 for D (5 bases). CDR3 length: 15 residues. V lost 1 base, J lost 5 bases, and 12 bases lay in between. CDR1 and CDR2 (germline): SGHVS, FQNEAQ.

This sequence joins TRBV6-5 and TRBJ1-5; 7 bases fit TRBD1. This CDR3 has 15 residues. V trimming: 8 bases; J trimming: 3 bases; junction bases outside the gene matches: 10. Germline-derived CDR1 and CDR2 are MNHEY and SVGAGI. The CDR3 nucleotides read TGTGCCAGCCAACCCTTGACAGGGTCCAATCAGCCCCAGCATTTT. This encodes CASQPLTGSNQPQHF.

For this clone: One junction end disagrees with the germline gene, perhaps due to a read error. The rearrangement uses TRBV7-7 and TRBJ2-5, with a weak D call TRBD1 (6 bases). This CDR3 has 13 amino acids. The germline CDR1 and CDR2 sequences are SSHAT and FNYEAQ (reference sequence). The CDR3 nucleotides are TGTGCTAGCAGCCAGGACAGTGGAGAGACCCAGTACTTC. This gives the protein CASSQDSGETQYF.

This sequence joins TRBV7-2 and TRBJ2-1, with 9 bases matching TRBD1. The CDR3 covers 15 residues. Germline CDR1 and CDR2: SGHTA and FQGNSA. V shed 4 bases and J 4 bases; nucleotides not matched to a gene: 5. Written as DNA, the CDR3 is TGTGCCAGCAGCTCGGCGGGGACAGGGTACAATGAGCAGTTCTTC. Translating gives CASSSAGTGYNEQFF.

The chain links TRBV5-4 to TRBJ1-1; D unclear. V shed 4 bases and J shed 1 base, with 5 bases lying between them. The CDR3 is 12 residues long. The V gene's germline CDR1 is SGHNT and CDR2 YYREEE (reference sequence). The CDR3 is CASSPWNTEAFF. The CDR3 coding sequence is TGTGCCAGCAGCCCCTGGAACACTGAAGCTTTCTTT. Looking up the rest from reference TRBV5-4 and TRBJ1-1 gives the full variable domain: ETGVTQSPTHLIKTRGQQVTLRCSSQSGHNTVSWYQQALGQGPQFIFQYYREEENGRGNFPPRFSGLQFPNYSSELNVNALELDDSALYLCASSPWNTEAFFGQGTRLTVV.

V is TRBV29-1 and J is TRBJ2-1, with D tentatively TRBD2 (6 bases). This CDR3 comprises 14 residues. CDR1 is SQVTM and CDR2 is ANQGSEA in the germline V gene. V lost 4 bases and J lost 6, with 16 bases in between. CDR3 bases: TGCAGCGTTGCTAGGGACCGGGGGATCAATGAGCAGTTCTTC. It is translated as CSVARDRGINEQFF.

This clone was found once. The chain carries TRBV5-1 and TRBJ1-1; 10 positions agree with TRBD1. The CDR3 sequence is 17 residues long. Trimming took 4 bases from V and 0 from J; bases not matched to a gene: 9. From germline, CDR1 is SGHRS and CDR2 YFSETQ. The CDR3 loop reads CASSRGDRGAVNTEAFF. The CDR3 DNA reads TGCGCCAGCAGCCGCGGGGACAGGGGAGCGGTGAACACTGAAGCTTTCTTT. Supplemented by reference TRBV5-1 and TRBJ1-1, the full variable domain reads KAGVTQTPRYLIKTRGQQVTLSCSPISGHRSVSWYQQTPGQGLQFLFEYFSETQRNKGNFPGRFSGRQFSNSRSEMNVSTLELGDSALYLCASSRGDRGAVNTEAFFGQGTRLTVV.

A few counts support this clone. The V gene is TRBV18, the J gene TRBJ1-5, with D perhaps matching TRBD1 (5 bases). V lost 3 bases to trimming and J lost 4 bases, with 16 bases between them. The CDR3 contains 16 residues. CDR1 and CDR2 from the germline V gene are KGHSH and LQKENI. The CDR3 region is CASSPVGQGGNQPQHF. The CDR3 DNA reads TGTGCCAGCTCACCGGTCGGGCAGGGTGGGAATCAGCCCCAGCATTTT.